Listed below are T cell receptor beta chains from one sample, sequenced in a study of blood T cell repertoires in COVID-19. Method: immunoSEQ multiplex PCR; TCRdb's copy keeps in-frame clones and lacks some. Of about 230,000 clones in the sample, 83% were seen once. Source material: peripheral blood. These receptors all come from a woman between 45 and 60 years old with acute or convalescent COVID-19. CDR3s include the opening cysteine and the closing phenylalanine or tryptophan. The D gene is left open where the match is weak. A row's size may be missing; if present it is once, few, many or a size class.

D gene | clone size | J gene | V gene | CDR3 DNA | CDR3 protein
TRBD2 | - | TRBJ2-7 | TRBV13 | TGTGCCAGCAGCTTGGGGACCGGGACTAGTTTTCTTTCCTACGAGCAGTACTTC | CASSLGTGTSFLSYEQYF
TRBD1 | - | TRBJ1-1 | TRBV28 | TGTGCCAGCAGTTCACAGGGGTGGGGGGACACTGAAGCTTTCTTT | CASSSQGWGDTEAFF
- | - | TRBJ2-3 | TRBV5-4 | TGTGCCAGCAGCTCCTCGACTGGAACCCGCGGAGATACGCAGTATTTT | CASSSSTGTRGDTQYF
- | - | TRBJ2-2 | TRBV6-5 | TGTGCCAGCGGAGGAGGTGGCGGGCCAGGTCGGGAGCTGTTTTTT | CASGGGGGPGRELFF
- | - | TRBJ1-6 | TRBV6-5 | TGTGCCAGCAGTTACTCTTGGCAGGGTCCGAATTCACCCCTCCACTTT | CASSYSWQGPNSPLHF
TRBD1 | - | TRBJ1-1 | TRBV6-5 | TGTGCCAGCAGTCGGGACAGAGACACTGAAGCTTTCTTT | CASSRDRDTEAFF
TRBD2 | - | TRBJ2-2 | TRBV7-9 | TGTGCCAGCAGCCACCTGGGACTAAACGCGAACACCGGGGAGCTGTTTTTT | CASSHLGLNANTGELFF
TRBD1 | once | TRBJ2-7 | TRBV3-1/TRBV3-2 | TGTGCCAGCAGCCAACCACAAAGGACAGGGGAGCAGTACTTC | CASSQPQRTGEQYF
TRBD1 | - | TRBJ2-1 | TRBV5-1 | TGCGCCAGCAGCTCCCCCCGGGACAGGTATACCTACAATGAGCAGTTCTTC | CASSSPRDRYTYNEQFF
- | - | TRBJ2-4 | TRBV4-1 | TGCGCCAGCAGCCCGCTACTAGTTTCATCCAAAAACATTCAGTACTTC | CASSPLLVSSKNIQYF
TRBD1 | - | TRBJ1-5 | TRBV19 | TGTGCCAGTAGTATCGAACAGGGGAGAAGCAATCAGCCCCAGCATTTT | CASSIEQGRSNQPQHF
TRBD1 | - | TRBJ2-1 | TRBV20-1 | TGCAGTGCTAGTTCCGGACAGGGAGCTTACAATGAGCAGTTCTTC | CSASSGQGAYNEQFF
TRBD1 | - | TRBJ2-5 | TRBV30 | TGTGCCTGGAGGGAGACAGGGAGTATCGAGACCCAGTACTTC | CAWRETGSIETQYF
- | - | TRBJ1-1 | TRBV19 | TGTGCCAGTAGTATGAGGGGGACTGAAGCTTTCTTT | CASSMRGTEAFF
- | - | TRBJ1-2 | TRBV4-2 | TGTGCCAGCAGCCCTCAGGCGGGCGACTATGGCTACACCTTC | CASSPQAGDYGYTF
TRBD1 | - | TRBJ2-5 | TRBV2 | TGTGCCAGCAGTAAGGACAGGGGACAAGAGACCCAGTACTTC | CASSKDRGQETQYF
TRBD2 | - | TRBJ2-3 | TRBV27 | TGTGCCAGCAGCCTTAGCGGGGGGGCGGGAGATACGCAGTATTTT | CASSLSGGAGDTQYF
- | - | TRBJ1-3 | TRBV7-2 | TGTGCCAGCAGCTTAGTAGCGGCTTCTGGAAACACCATATATTTT | CASSLVAASGNTIYF
- | - | TRBJ1-5 | TRBV23-1 | TGCGCCAGCAGTCAACCTGGACGGGGTCACAATCAGCCCCAGCATTTT | CASSQPGRGHNQPQHF
- | - | TRBJ1-1 | TRBV19 | TGTGCCAGTAGTATTCGACAGGAAAACACTGAAGCTTTCTTT | CASSIRQENTEAFF
TRBD1 | few | TRBJ2-3 | TRBV5-1 | TGCGCCAGCAGCTTGGATGGGACAGTGGTTAATACGCAGTATTTT | CASSLDGTVVNTQYF
TRBD1 | - | TRBJ1-5 | TRBV16 | TGTGCCAGCAGCCCCACGGACAGGGGTTTTCAGCCCCAGCATTTT | CASSPTDRGFQPQHF
- | - | TRBJ1-2 | TRBV5-1 | TGCGCCAGCAGCTTGAACCAGGGCTTCTCCTATGGCTACACCTTC | CASSLNQGFSYGYTF
TRBD1 | - | TRBJ1-1 | TRBV28 | TGTGCCAGCAGTTCCAGGGGGCTTGACACTGAAGCTTTCTTT | CASSSRGLDTEAFF
TRBD1 | - | TRBJ2-5 | TRBV23-1 | TGCGCCAGCAGTCATTTGAGGGGGCGCCGTGAGACCCAGTACTTC | CASSHLRGRRETQYF
- | - | TRBJ1-2 | TRBV6-2/TRBV6-3 | TGTGCCAGCAGCAATCGACAGCCAAGTTATGGCTACACCTTC | CASSNRQPSYGYTF
TRBD2 | - | TRBJ2-1 | TRBV10-3 | TGTGCCATCAGTGAAGCCGGACTAGCGGGTCCCAATGAGCAGTTCTTC | CAISEAGLAGPNEQFF
- | - | TRBJ1-6 | TRBV16 | TGTGCCAGCAGCTCAGATTATCAAATAGGGGATTCACCCCTCCACTTT | CASSSDYQIGDSPLHF
- | - | TRBJ1-2 | TRBV7-9 | TGTGCCAGCAGCTTAGTCCAGGGATCTGGCTACACCTTC | CASSLVQGSGYTF
- | - | TRBJ2-2 | TRBV6-2/TRBV6-3 | TGTGCCAGCAGTTACCGGCAGGGGAACACCGGGGAGCTGTTTTTT | CASSYRQGNTGELFF
TRBD1 | - | TRBJ1-1 | TRBV18 | TGTGCCAGCTCACCGGGACAGGAGGCGAACACTGAAGCTTTCTTT | CASSPGQEANTEAFF
- | - | TRBJ2-1 | TRBV5-1 | TGCGCCAGCAGCTTGGGGCGGGCTGACAATGAGCAGTTCTTC | CASSLGRADNEQFF
TRBD1 | - | TRBJ1-2 | TRBV28 | TGTGCCATCCTCTCGACAGGGAACTATGGCTACACCTTC | CAILSTGNYGYTF
TRBD1 | - | TRBJ1-2 | TRBV7-9 | TGTGCCAGCAGCTTAAGAAATCCGGGACAGGGGAGTCGGGGCTACACCTTC | CASSLRNPGQGSRGYTF
- | - | TRBJ1-3 | TRBV5-4 | TGTGCCAGCAGCGTGGACGCCTACTCTGGAAACACCATATATTTT | CASSVDAYSGNTIYF
TRBD1 | - | TRBJ2-4 | TRBV19 | TGTGCCAGTGCGACAGGGGGGGCCCTACTAGCCAAAAACATTCAGTACTTC | CASATGGALLAKNIQYF
TRBD2 | once | TRBJ2-1 | TRBV30 | TGTGCCTGGACGATAGCGGGGTCCGGGCAGTTCTTC | CAWTIAGSGQFF
TRBD2 | - | TRBJ2-1 | TRBV6-5 | TGTGCCAGCGGTAGCGGGAACTCCTACAATGAGCAGTTCTTC | CASGSGNSYNEQFF
TRBD2 | - | TRBJ2-1 | TRBV7-7 | TGTGCCAGCAGCTTAGGGACTAGCGGTGAGCAGTTCTTC | CASSLGTSGEQFF
- | - | TRBJ1-5 | TRBV28 | TGTGCCAGCACCTCAGGAGGGATGCGCAATCAGCCCCAGCATTTT | CASTSGGMRNQPQHF
- | - | TRBJ2-7 | TRBV6-6 | TGTGCCAGCAGTTACAGGGGGAGCTCCTACGAGCAGTACTTC | CASSYRGSSYEQYF
TRBD1 | - | TRBJ1-1 | TRBV2 | TGTGCCAGCAGTGCATCGACAGGGGAAACTGAAGCTTTCTTT | CASSASTGETEAFF
TRBD2 | - | TRBJ2-1 | TRBV18 | TGTGCCAGCTCACCTCCCGCGGTGGGACTAGCGGGGGGGGGCCCCTACAATGAGCAGTTCTTC | CASSPPAVGLAGGGPYNEQFF
- | - | TRBJ1-5 | TRBV2 | TGTGCCAGCAGAGACAGAAGCAATCAGCCCCAGCATTTT | CASRDRSNQPQHF
TRBD1 | - | TRBJ1-2 | TRBV3-1/TRBV3-2 | TGTGCCAGCAGCCAAGGAGGGGGCGGATTCTATGGCTACACCTTC | CASSQGGGGFYGYTF
TRBD2 | once | TRBJ2-1 | TRBV14 | TGTGCCAGCAGCCCGAGCGGGGGGGCAAGGGAGCAGTTCTTC | CASSPSGGAREQFF
- | - | TRBJ2-7 | TRBV21-1 | TGTGCCAGCAGGTGTCGCGGGAGTTACGAGCAGTACTTC | CASRCRGSYEQYF
- | - | TRBJ1-5 | TRBV19 | TGTGCCAGTAGTATCCTGGCAGATCAGCCCCAGCATTTT | CASSILADQPQHF
- | once | TRBJ2-5 | TRBV7-6 | TGTGCCAGCAGCTACACCGTCAGGGAGACCCAGTACTTC | CASSYTVRETQYF
- | - | TRBJ1-3 | TRBV28 | TGTGCCAGCAGTTCCAGCGGGCTCTCTGGAAACACCATATATTTT | CASSSSGLSGNTIYF
TRBD2 | few | TRBJ2-3 | TRBV19 | TGTGCCAGTAGTATGCGGCGGGAGACAGATACGCAGTATTTT | CASSMRRETDTQYF
TRBD1 | - | TRBJ2-2 | TRBV7-3 | TGTGCCAGCAGCCCTCCCGGACAGGGTGAGGCCGGGGAGCTGTTTTTT | CASSPPGQGEAGELFF
- | - | TRBJ1-1 | TRBV19 | TGTGCCAGTAGTTGGGGCCAGGGGAACACTGAAGCTTTCTTT | CASSWGQGNTEAFF
TRBD2 | - | TRBJ2-5 | TRBV19 | TGTGCCAGTAGTCTCACGGGACTAGCGGGAGGGCGGGGTTACCAAGAGACCCAGTACTTC | CASSLTGLAGGRGYQETQYF
- | - | TRBJ1-2 | TRBV5-4 | TGTGCCAGCAGCTTGAGTGGGGCGGTGACCTTC | CASSLSGAVTF
TRBD2 | once | TRBJ2-1 | TRBV5-1 | TGCGCCAGCAGCTTGGGCCCAGCGGGGGCGCCCGACAATGAGCAGTTCTTC | CASSLGPAGAPDNEQFF
- | - | TRBJ2-7 | TRBV11-3 | TGTGCCAGCAGCTTACCGGGCTCCTACGAGCAGTACTTC | CASSLPGSYEQYF
- | - | TRBJ2-2 | TRBV20-1 | TGCAGTGCTAGTTCCCCCGGACAGGAGGGCCACACCGGGGAGCTGTTTTTT | CSASSPGQEGHTGELFF
- | - | TRBJ1-2 | TRBV3-1/TRBV3-2 | TGTGCCAGCAGCCAAGATTTGAGGGCTCGACCTTATGGCTACACCTTC | CASSQDLRARPYGYTF
- | - | TRBJ1-5 | TRBV6-2/TRBV6-3 | TGTGCCAGCAGTTCAGGCAACACCGACGATCAGCCCCAGCATTTT | CASSSGNTDDQPQHF